The 24 T cell receptor beta chains listed next were all sequenced from one sample in a study of blood T cell repertoires in COVID-19. Here immunoSEQ multiplex PCR was the method, and the copy in TCRdb shows in-frame clones only, minus some. The sample has more than 250,000 clones, about 87% seen once. The sequenced material came from peripheral blood. The receptors originated from a woman aged 30 to 39 with COVID-19, enrolled during active disease.

The chain recombines TRBV4-1 with TRBJ1-2; D possibly corresponds to TRBD1 (5 bases). This CDR3 comprises 14 residues. Deletions cut 1 base from V and 8 bases from J, with 14 bases between. Germline V CDR1 and CDR2: MGHRA, YSYEKL. Written as DNA, the CDR3 is TGCGCCAGCAGCCAAGTCAGAAATTCAGGGGGCTACACCTTC. Its protein is CASSQVRNSGGYTF.

V usage is TRBV4-1 and J usage is TRBJ1-1; D unresolved. V was shortened by 0 bases and J by 4 bases, with 9 bases between the two germline ends. The CDR3 covers 14 residues. Germline V gives CDR1 MGHRA, CDR2 YSYEKL. The CDR3 is CASSQEAGITEAFF. The CDR3 nucleotides are TGCGCCAGCAGCCAAGAGGCGGGTATCACTGAAGCTTTCTTT.

The chain is built from TRBV6-5 and TRBJ2-1, with a weak D call TRBD2 (6 bases). Between the trimmed V and J ends, which lost 5 bases and 10 bases, there was a span of 18 bases. Germline CDR1 and CDR2: MNHEY and SVGAGI. The CDR3 totals 14 residues. CDR3 nucleotides: TGTGCCAGCAGTCCCCCCGGCGGGGTGAACGAGCAGTTCTTC. Its translation: CASSPPGGVNEQFF.

This clone was detected many times. The rearrangement uses TRBV4-2 and TRBJ1-2; TRBD1 agrees at 11 bases. There are 18 residues in the CDR3. Germline loops: CDR1 LGHNA, CDR2 YNFKEQ. The V gene end was trimmed by 1 base and the J gene end by 2 bases; junction bases not matched to a gene: 9. The CDR3 is CASSQGEGTGGTNYGYTF. CDR3 sequence (DNA): TGTGCCAGCAGCCAAGGGGAGGGGACAGGGGGGACCAACTATGGCTACACCTTC.

Comments on this clone: At the DNA level, this CDR3 is encoded by other sequences in the same sample as well. The rearrangement links TRBV9 to TRBJ2-7; TRBD2 is a possible D gene (5 bases). The germline V gene encodes CDR1 SGDLS and CDR2 YYNGEE. This CDR3 spans 15 amino acids. The V and J ends lost 0 bases and 0 bases respectively, with 10 bases between them. The CDR3 is CASSVGTGSSYEQYF. The CDR3, as DNA: TGTGCCAGCAGCGTAGGGACTGGCAGCTCCTACGAGCAGTACTTC.

DNA for the CDR3: TGTGCCAGCGGACAGGGGGCAGGAAATGAAAAACTGTTTTTT. It encodes CASGQGAGNEKLFF. The chain has TRBV3-1 (or the pseudogene TRBV3-2) and TRBJ1-4; 11 nucleotides align to TRBD1. Germline V gives CDR1 LGHDT, CDR2 YNNKEL (reference sequence). V lost 8 bases and J lost 5; bases outside the gene matches: 4. There are 14 residues in the CDR3.

The chain links TRBV25-1 to TRBJ2-1; 9 bases are shared with TRBD2. The CDR3 is 17 amino acids. With 2 bases clipped from V and 11 bases from J, the junction kept 16 bases outside the gene matches. CDR1 is MGHDK, CDR2 SYGVNS, per germline. The CDR3, as DNA: TGTGCCAGCAGTGAACGATGGGCGCTAGCGGGGAATCAGAAGCAGTTCTTC. This gives the protein CASSERWALAGNQKQFF.

The chain links TRBV7-6 to TRBJ2-3; 8 bases fit TRBD1. This CDR3 has 16 amino acids. V trimming: 4 bases; J trimming: 3 bases; junction bases outside the gene matches: 9. Germline values: CDR1 SGHVS, CDR2 FNYEAQ. The CDR3 sequence: CASSYSAGGRTDTQYF. Written as DNA, the CDR3 is TGTGCCAGCAGCTATTCAGCAGGGGGCAGAACAGATACGCAGTATTTT.

The genes are TRBV27 and TRBJ2-3; perhaps TRBD2 as D (6 bases). Germline V gene lookup returns CDR1 MNHEY and CDR2 SMNVEV (reference sequence). The CDR3 is 14 amino acids. The V end was cut by 4 bases, the J end by 5 bases, with 13 bases between. CDR3 in DNA: TGTGCCAGCAGTTCGGACATGGGGGGAGATACGCAGTATTTT. Its translation is CASSSDMGGDTQYF.

The genes are TRBV9 and TRBJ2-7; D is unclear. Germline CDR1 is SGDLS and CDR2 is YYNGEE. Deletions cut 4 bases from V and 3 bases from J, with 14 bases between. This CDR3 comprises 14 residues. CDR3 in DNA: TGTGCCAGCAGCCCAACCTACACAGTCTACGAGCAGTACGTC. It specifies CASSPTYTVYEQYV.

V gene TRBV9 combines with J gene TRBJ1-2, with 10 bases identical to TRBD1. This CDR3 region has 14 residues. The J segment lost 5 bases and the V segment lost 5 bases, leaving 6 bases of the junction unmatched. Germline V lookup: CDR1 SGDLS, CDR2 YYNGEE. CDR3 region: CASRSRDRGYGYTF. As DNA, the CDR3 is TGTGCCAGCAGGTCGAGGGACAGGGGATATGGCTACACCTTC.

This CDR3 is CASSSSPFPGTDTQYF. The DNA of the CDR3 is TGTGCCAGCAGCTCCTCCCCCTTCCCGGGGACAGATACGCAGTATTTT. The rearrangement joins TRBV11-2 to TRBJ2-3; perhaps TRBD2 as D (5 bases). The CDR3 has 16 amino acids. V gave up 4 bases and J gave up 3 bases, with 17 bases separating them. Germline-derived CDR1 and CDR2 are SGHAT and FQNNGV.

The CDR3 protein is CASSLGLDLSGNTIYF. The CDR3 DNA reads TGTGCCAGCAGCTTGGGTCTAGATCTCTCTGGAAACACCATATATTTT. The V call is TRBV5-6, the J call TRBJ1-3; no reliable D call. V was trimmed by 0 bases and J by 0 bases, leaving 10 bases between them. CDR3 size: 16 residues. Germline loops: CDR1 SGHDT, CDR2 YYEEEE.

Details on this clone: Other DNA sequences from this sample encode an identical CDR3 as well. The chain recombines TRBV18 with TRBJ1-3; D is possibly TRBD1 (6 bases). Trimming cost V 2 bases and J 1 base, with 6 bases left between them. Germline CDR1 KGHSH, CDR2 LQKENI. The CDR3 is made up of 14 amino acids. CDR3 in amino acids: CASSPGQSGNTIYF. CDR3 nucleotide sequence: TGTGCCAGCTCACCAGGACAGTCTGGAAACACCATATATTTT.

The chain links TRBV9 to TRBJ2-3; 15 nucleotides match TRBD2. In germline, CDR1 is SGDLS, CDR2 YYNGEE. After removal of 7 bases from V and 6 bases from J, the junction contained 6 bases not matched to a gene. The CDR3 is 15 amino acids. CDR3 in amino acids: CASGTGTSGGDTQYF. In DNA, the CDR3 is TGTGCCAGCGGTACCGGGACTAGCGGGGGGGATACGCAGTATTTT.

V is TRBV5-4 and J is TRBJ2-2; 8 bases are a match to TRBD1. With V trimmed by 0 bases and J by 6 bases, 4 bases remained unmatched. The CDR3 contains 15 residues. The V gene's germline CDR1 is SGHNT and CDR2 YYREEE (reference sequence). The CDR3 DNA is TGTGCCAGCAGCTTGGACCTACAGGGGGCCGGGGAGCTGTTTTTT. It specifies CASSLDLQGAGELFF.

This clone was counted between two and nine times. J is TRBJ1-2 and V is TRBV6-5, with a tentative D call TRBD1 (6 bases). Trimming cost V 7 bases and J 4 bases, with 19 bases left between them. The germline V gene has CDR1 MNHEY and CDR2 SVGAGI. CDR3 length: 15 amino acids. The CDR3 here is CASNNLGRGPYGYTF. The CDR3 DNA follows: TGTGCCAGCAACAATTTAGGCAGGGGCCCCTATGGCTACACCTTC.

This clone was seen a single time. The rearrangement joins TRBV5-6 to TRBJ2-1, with D perhaps TRBD2 (5 bases). Trimming removed 4 bases at V and 0 bases at J, with 11 bases between. This CDR3 is 15 amino acids long. Per the germline V gene, CDR1 is SGHDT and CDR2 is YYEEEE. CDR3 amino acids: CASSPPGYSYNEQFF. In nucleotides, the CDR3 is TGTGCCAGCAGCCCTCCGGGATACTCCTACAATGAGCAGTTCTTC.

This clone was seen once. The V and J genes are TRBV5-1 and TRBJ1-6, with D possibly matching TRBD1 (5 bases). V shed 1 base and J shed 8 bases, with 7 bases lying between them. There are 13 residues in the CDR3. Germline assignment: CDR1 SGHRS and CDR2 YFSETQ. The CDR3 here is CASSLIQDSPLHF. The DNA for the CDR3 is TGCGCCAGCAGCTTGATACAGGATTCACCCCTCCACTTT.

In its sample, this clone was seen once. The genes are TRBV30 and TRBJ2-2; 14 bases map to TRBD2. J was trimmed by 6 bases and V by 4 bases; bases with no gene match: 7. Germline lookup yields CDR1 GTSNPN and CDR2 SVGIG (reference sequence). The CDR3 is made up of 16 amino acids. This CDR3 is CAWTLGLAGDAGELFF. CDR3 nucleotides: TGTGCCTGGACCCTGGGACTAGCGGGGGACGCCGGGGAGCTGTTTTTT.

The rearrangement uses TRBV29-1 and TRBJ2-5, with TRBD1 matching 9 bases. Trimming removed 6 bases from V and 0 bases from J; junction bases left unmatched: 8. The CDR3 contains 15 residues. In germline, CDR1 is SQVTM, CDR2 ANQGSEA. The CDR3 spells CSVIRTGAYQETQYF. The DNA of the CDR3 is TGCAGCGTGATTAGGACAGGGGCCTACCAAGAGACCCAGTACTTC.

The chain combines TRBV9 with TRBJ2-2; possible D gene TRBD2, 5 bases. The CDR3 loop spans 14 amino acids. Germline lookup yields CDR1 SGDLS and CDR2 YYNGEE. V lost 0 bases, J lost 8 bases, and 11 bases lay in between. CDR3: CASSVGGVSGELFF. The CDR3 coding sequence is TGTGCCAGCAGCGTAGGGGGAGTATCGGGGGAGCTGTTTTTT. Together with reference TRBV9 and TRBJ2-2, the CDR3 gives the full variable domain: DSGVTQTPKHLITATGQRVTLRCSPRSGDLSVYWYQQSLDQGLQFLIQYYNGEERAKGNILERFSAQQFPDLHSELNLSSLELGDSALYFCASSVGGVSGELFFGEGSRLTVL.

The rearrangement links TRBV1 to TRBJ1-6; TRBD1 is the table's D call and was not checked against the DNA. TRBV1 is described as a pseudogene. The CDR3 totals 21 residues. The CDR3 DNA sequence: TGCACCAGCAGCCTTTTCCTCCCGATTGGACAGCTTAGCTCCTATAATTCACCCCTCCACTTT. Translating it yields CTSSLFLPIGQLSSYNSPLHF.

The chain couples TRBV5-4 to TRBJ1-1; the D gene is possibly TRBD1 (5 bases). This CDR3 is built from 13 residues. Germline CDR1 SGHNT, CDR2 YYREEE (reference sequence). V lost 3 bases to trimming and J lost 5 bases, with 11 bases between them. This chain's CDR3 is CASSSRESTEAFF. The CDR3 DNA reads TGTGCCAGCAGCTCCAGGGAATCGACTGAAGCTTTCTTT.